One sample yielded the 32 T cell receptor beta chains listed below, sequenced in a study of blood T cell repertoires in COVID-19. Generated by immunoSEQ multiplex PCR, the TCRdb table keeps only in-frame clones and is missing some. The repertoire holds under 70,000 clones, 90% seen once, with about 15% in the top ten. What was sequenced was peripheral blood. The receptors stem from a man aged 80 or over with acute or convalescent COVID-19.

This clone was observed a single time. V and J are TRBV5-1 and TRBJ2-1, with 11 bases aligning to TRBD2. Looked up from germline, CDR1 is SGHRS and CDR2 is YFSETQ. This CDR3 is 17 amino acids long. The junction had 5 bases not matched to a gene; V was cut back by 1 base and J by 2 bases. The CDR3 DNA reads TGCGCCAGCAGCTTGTTCCTGACTAGCGGGGCCTACAATGAGCAGTTCTTC. Protein: CASSLFLTSGAYNEQFF.

V usage is TRBV25-1 and J usage is TRBJ2-5; the match to TRBD1 covers 7 bases. V lost 3 bases and J lost 4; bases outside the gene matches: 5. Germline CDR1 reads MGHDK; CDR2 reads SYGVNS. The CDR3 contains 14 residues. For the CDR3, the DNA is TGTGCCAGCAGTGATACAAGGGGGCCAGAGACCCAGTACTTC. It encodes CASSDTRGPETQYF. The variable domain in full, completed from reference TRBV25-1 and TRBJ2-5, reads EADIYQTPRYLVIGTGKKITLECSQTMGHDKMYWYQQDPGMELHLIHYSYGVNSTEKGDLSSESTVSRIRTEHFPLTLESARPSHTSQYLCASSDTRGPETQYFGPGTRLLVL.

The chain joins TRBV7-6 to TRBJ2-5; the D gene is possibly TRBD1 (5 bases). The V and J ends lost 4 bases and 4 bases respectively, with 13 bases between them. Germline V CDR1 and CDR2: SGHVS, FNYEAQ. The CDR3 covers 14 residues. The CDR3 reads CASSSEAGLETQYF. The CDR3 region has the DNA TGTGCCAGCAGCTCCGAAGCAGGGTTAGAGACCCAGTACTTC.

J is TRBJ2-1 and V is TRBV5-1, with 9 bases that match TRBD2. The V gene's germline CDR1 is SGHRS and CDR2 YFSETQ. The CDR3 is 15 residues long. V lost 3 bases and J lost 8; bases outside the gene matches: 9. The CDR3 is CASSSLAGPQDEQFF. In nucleotides, the CDR3 is TGCGCCAGCAGCTCACTAGCGGGCCCCCAGGATGAGCAGTTCTTC. The full variable domain, with the rest looked up from reference TRBV5-1 and TRBJ2-1, is KAGVTQTPRYLIKTRGQQVTLSCSPISGHRSVSWYQQTPGQGLQFLFEYFSETQRNKGNFPGRFSGRQFSNSRSEMNVSTLELGDSALYLCASSSLAGPQDEQFFGPGTRLTVL.

Relative to its sample, this clone is medium-sized. The chain carries TRBV5-4 and TRBJ1-1, with D possibly TRBD1 on 5 matching bases. The CDR3 covers 16 residues. CDR1 is SGHNT, CDR2 YYREEE, per germline (reference sequence). V dropped 4 bases and J dropped 1 base, with 17 bases sitting between them. The CDR3 reads CASSPGGQGGNTEAFF. The CDR3 DNA sequence: TGTGCCAGCAGCCCAGGTGGGCAGGGTGGGAACACTGAAGCTTTCTTT.

The V and J genes are TRBV7-6 and TRBJ1-6; unclear D gene. CDR1 is SGHVS, CDR2 FNYEAQ, per germline. Trimming took 2 bases from V and 7 from J, leaving 6 bases between them. The CDR3 totals 13 residues. CDR3 nucleotide sequence: TGTGCCAGCAGCTTAACCCAGAATTCACCCCTCCACTTT. Translation gives CASSLTQNSPLHF.

V usage is TRBV30 and J usage is TRBJ2-7; D is possibly TRBD2 (6 bases). CDR1 and CDR2 from the germline V gene are GTSNPN and SVGIG (reference sequence). This CDR3 is 13 amino acids long. V was clipped by 2 bases and J by 1 base, with 9 bases between them. CDR3 amino acids: CAWSTGLSYEQYF. The CDR3 DNA reads TGTGCCTGGAGTACGGGACTGTCCTACGAGCAGTACTTC.

The sample holds one count of this clone. The chain carries TRBV23-1 and TRBJ1-4; D gene unclear. TRBV23-1 is identified as an open reading frame with a role that is uncertain. The CDR3 contains 16 residues. The V end lost 0 bases, the J end lost 8 bases, and 16 bases lay between the germline ends. The CDR3 DNA reads as TGCGCCAGCAGTCAATCCGTACGTGAGAGAGCGGAAAAACTGTTTTTT. Its translation is CASSQSVRERAEKLFF.

This sequence joins TRBV3-1 (or the pseudogene TRBV3-2) and TRBJ2-2, with D possibly matching TRBD2 (6 bases). Germline CDR1 reads LGHDT; CDR2 reads YNNKEL (reference sequence). V lost 7 bases and J 4 bases, leaving 13 bases between the germline ends. The CDR3 has 14 amino acids. The CDR3 sequence: CASTRGSGTGELFF. The CDR3 nucleotides read TGTGCCAGCACCCGGGGGAGCGGCACCGGGGAGCTGTTTTTT.

In this sample, this clone turned up a few times. The chain is built from TRBV5-5 and TRBJ1-1; D uncertain. Germline V lookup: CDR1 SGHKS, CDR2 YYEKEE (reference sequence). Trimming left V 0 bases short and J 1 base short, with 4 bases between. The length of the CDR3 is 13 residues. DNA for the CDR3: TGTGCCAGCAGCTTGGGAGGGAACACTGAAGCTTTCTTT. Protein: CASSLGGNTEAFF.

This chain links TRBV3-1 (or the pseudogene TRBV3-2) with TRBJ2-7; D may be TRBD1 (7 bases). The CDR3 consists of 14 residues. Looked up from germline, CDR1 is LGHDT and CDR2 is YNNKEL (reference sequence). V was clipped by 0 bases and J by 5 bases, with 11 bases between them. The CDR3 bases are TGTGCCAGCAGCCAAGATCTCAGGGGGGACGAGCAGTACTTC. The encoded protein is CASSQDLRGDEQYF.

The rearrangement uses TRBV11-2 and TRBJ2-5, with D possibly TRBD1 on 5 matching bases. Germline CDR1 and CDR2: SGHAT and FQNNGV. V dropped 5 bases and J dropped 5 bases, with 12 bases sitting between them. The CDR3 is 13 amino acids. CDR3: CASSQGLGETQYF. The CDR3 DNA follows: TGTGCCAGCAGCCAGGGTTTAGGCGAGACCCAGTACTTC.

This chain connects TRBV6-1 to TRBJ2-5, with 9 bases that match TRBD2. The V gene end was trimmed by 6 bases and the J gene end by 0 bases; junction bases not matched to a gene: 17. This CDR3 comprises 19 residues. Germline V gene lookup returns CDR1 MNHNS and CDR2 SASEGT. CDR3 in DNA: TGTGCCAGCAGGGAACTAGGAGCGGGGGGCCGGTCGTACCAAGAGACCCAGTACTTC. This encodes CASRELGAGGRSYQETQYF.

This chain connects TRBV30 to TRBJ2-3; 10 nucleotides align to TRBD2. Trimming removed 3 bases from V and 4 bases from J; junction bases left unmatched: 10. Germline-derived CDR1 and CDR2 are GTSNPN and SVGIG (reference sequence). The length of the CDR3 is 16 residues. The CDR3 DNA follows: TGTGCCTGGAGCCCCAAACTAGCGGGGTTCTCAGATACGCAGTATTTT. Amino acids: CAWSPKLAGFSDTQYF.

J is TRBJ1-3 and V is TRBV5-1; 7 bases fit TRBD1. Trimming removed 4 bases from V and 2 bases from J; junction bases left unmatched: 3. The CDR3 sequence is 14 residues long. CDR1 is SGHRS and CDR2 is YFSETQ in the germline V gene. CDR3 protein: CASSGDRAGNTIYF. The CDR3 DNA reads as TGCGCCAGCAGCGGAGACAGGGCTGGAAACACCATATATTTT.

The genes are TRBV11-2 and TRBJ2-1, with D unresolved. The V end was cut by 1 base, the J end by 6 bases, with 7 bases between. Germline V gives CDR1 SGHAT, CDR2 FQNNGV. This CDR3 is 13 amino acids long. CDR3: CASSLGASNEQFF. The CDR3 DNA follows: TGTGCCAGCAGCTTAGGGGCGTCCAATGAGCAGTTCTTC.

This chain uses TRBV5-1 with TRBJ1-1; the D is unclear. CDR1 SGHRS and CDR2 YFSETQ come from the germline V gene. The CDR3 has 11 residues. V was cut by 5 bases and J by 4 bases, with 6 bases left in between. The CDR3 loop reads CASSEATEAFF. The CDR3 DNA reads TGCGCCAGCAGTGAGGCCACTGAAGCTTTCTTT.

The chain is built from TRBV10-3 and TRBJ1-4; TRBD1 is a possible D gene (6 bases). The CDR3 covers 15 residues. The V gene's germline CDR1 is ENHRY and CDR2 SYGVKD. The V end was cut by 0 bases, the J end by 7 bases, with 12 bases between. This CDR3 is CAISESPEGGEKLFF. The CDR3 DNA is TGTGCCATCAGTGAGTCCCCGGAAGGGGGTGAAAAACTGTTTTTT.

V gene TRBV27 combines with J gene TRBJ1-1, with TRBD1 matching 8 bases. J was trimmed by 1 base and V by 3 bases; bases with no gene match: 1. In germline, CDR1 is MNHEY, CDR2 SMNVEV (reference sequence). CDR3 length equals 14 residues. For the CDR3, the DNA is TGTGCCAGCAGTTTCAGGGGGCAGAACACTGAAGCTTTCTTT. Translated, it gives CASSFRGQNTEAFF.

V gene TRBV11-3 combines with J gene TRBJ1-5; 9 positions agree with TRBD1. This CDR3 is built from 15 residues. Germline V gives CDR1 SGHNT, CDR2 YENEEA. V shed 5 bases and J 2 bases; nucleotides not matched to a gene: 4. The CDR3 loop is CASSTGQGCNQPQHF. In DNA, the CDR3 is TGTGCCAGCAGCACCGGACAGGGGTGCAATCAGCCCCAGCATTTT. Drawing the rest from reference TRBV11-3 and TRBJ1-5, the complete variable domain is EAGVVQSPRYKIIEKKQPVAFWCNPISGHNTLYWYLQNLGQGPELLIRYENEEAVDDSQLPKDRFSAERLKGVDSTLKIQPAELGDSAVYLCASSTGQGCNQPQHFGDGTRLSIL.

The V and J genes are TRBV7-2 and TRBJ2-5; 11 bases are a match to TRBD2. Looked up from germline, CDR1 is SGHTA and CDR2 is FQGNSA. V shed 4 bases and J 2 bases; nucleotides not matched to a gene: 9. The CDR3 is 17 amino acids. The CDR3 DNA reads TGTGCCAGCAGCTCGTACACCCTAGCGGGGGGTCAAGAGACCCAGTACTTC. This gives the protein CASSSYTLAGGQETQYF.

The J gene is TRBJ2-2, the V gene TRBV11-2; D perhaps matches TRBD1 (6 bases). Trimming left V 5 bases short and J 0 bases short, with 10 bases between. The CDR3 runs to 15 residues. CDR1 is SGHAT and CDR2 is FQNNGV in the germline V gene. For the CDR3, the DNA is TGTGCCAGCAGCAAAGACAGGACGAACACCGGGGAGCTGTTTTTT. Translated, it gives CASSKDRTNTGELFF.

The chain links TRBV19 to TRBJ2-1; D remains unclear. Germline-derived CDR1 and CDR2 are LNHDA and SQIVND (reference sequence). V was pared by 4 bases and J by 8 bases, with 18 bases between. CDR3 size: 15 residues. CDR3 in amino acids: CASSTKTRAWDEQFF. DNA for the CDR3: TGTGCCAGTAGTACAAAGACCCGAGCGTGGGATGAGCAGTTCTTC.

The chain carries TRBV7-3 and TRBJ2-3, with 9 positions matching TRBD2. Germline V gives CDR1 SGHTA, CDR2 FQGTGA. The CDR3 has 14 residues. Losses at the gene ends were 4 bases for V and 3 bases for J; bases not matched to a gene: 2. CDR3 coding DNA: TGTGCCAGCAGCTCAGCGGGGGGTACAGATACGCAGTATTTT. Its protein is CASSSAGGTDTQYF.

This rearrangement joins TRBV15 to TRBJ1-6, with D perhaps matching TRBD1 (5 bases). This CDR3 has 14 amino acids. The V gene lost 0 bases and the J gene lost 10 bases, with 10 bases spanning the gap. Germline-derived CDR1 and CDR2 are LNHNV and YYDKDF (reference sequence). CDR3 sequence: CATSRDPGRSPLHF. DNA for the CDR3: TGTGCCACCAGCAGAGATCCAGGGAGGTCACCCCTCCACTTT. The full variable domain, its missing parts supplied by reference TRBV15 and TRBJ1-6, is DAMVIQNPRYQVTQFGKPVTLSCSQTLNHNVMYWYQQKSSQAPKLLFHYYDKDFNNEADTPDNFQSRRPNTSFCFLDIRSPGLGDTAMYLCATSRDPGRSPLHFGNGTRLTVT.

The rearrangement links TRBV27 to TRBJ1-1; D might be TRBD1 (6 bases). Germline CDR1 and CDR2: MNHEY and SMNVEV (reference sequence). The CDR3 has 14 amino acids. Trimming left V 10 bases short and J 4 bases short, with 19 bases between. The CDR3 DNA reads as TGTGCCACCCGATCCCCAGGGGCCCTCACTGAAGCTTTCTTT. Its translation is CATRSPGALTEAFF.

The chain recombines TRBV28 with TRBJ2-5; tentative D call: TRBD2 (6 bases). The length of the CDR3 is 13 residues. Germline loops: CDR1 MDHEN, CDR2 SYDVKM. V lost 5 bases, J lost 9 bases, and 16 bases lay in between. The CDR3: CASSPPLGEAQYF. In DNA, the CDR3 is TGTGCCAGCAGTCCCCCCTTGGGGGAGGCCCAGTACTTC.

V gene TRBV30 combines with J gene TRBJ1-1; a weak D match, TRBD1 (6 bases). Germline CDR1 and CDR2: GTSNPN and SVGIG (reference sequence). There are 13 residues in the CDR3. V was shortened by 4 bases and J by 1 base, with 10 bases between the two germline ends. CDR3 in amino acids: CAWNLQGNTEAFF. CDR3 DNA: TGTGCCTGGAACCTACAGGGGAACACTGAAGCTTTCTTT.

Comment on this clone: Relative to the germline gene, one junction end is altered; a read error may explain this. The chain couples TRBV7-2 to TRBJ2-7; TRBD2 matches 11 bases. The CDR3 totals 14 residues. CDR1 SGHTA and CDR2 FQGNSA come from the germline V gene. This CDR3 is CASSLAGGVGEQYF. In nucleotides, the CDR3 is TGTGCCAGCAGCCTAGCGGGGGGTGTCGGGGAGCAGTACTTC.

The chain recombines TRBV5-1 with TRBJ2-7; 10 nucleotides line up with TRBD1. Germline V gene data show CDR1 as SGHRS and CDR2 as YFSETQ. The CDR3 extends over 14 amino acids. The V and J ends lost 3 bases and 4 bases, in that order; junction bases with no gene match: 4. CDR3 region: CASSWDRGNYEQYF. Written as DNA, the CDR3 is TGCGCCAGCAGCTGGGACAGGGGCAATTACGAGCAGTACTTC.

The V and J genes are TRBV29-1 and TRBJ1-1, with D possibly being TRBD1 (6 bases). V was trimmed by 2 bases and J by 5 bases, leaving 12 bases between them. The CDR3 totals 13 residues. Germline values: CDR1 SQVTM, CDR2 ANQGSEA. CDR3 nucleotides: TGCAGCGTTGAAAAACAGGGTAATACTGAAGCTTTCTTT. Translating it yields CSVEKQGNTEAFF.

This clone was seen only a few times. The V gene is TRBV12-3 or TRBV12-4, the J gene TRBJ2-3; D not resolved. CDR3 size: 12 residues. The V and J ends lost 2 bases and 3 bases respectively, with 3 bases between them. The CDR3 here is CASSLSTDTQYF. DNA for the CDR3: TGTGCCAGCAGTTTATCGACAGATACGCAGTATTTT.